Listed below are T cell receptor beta chains from one sample, sequenced in a study of long-term antiretroviral therapy in people with HIV. The table came from immunoSEQ multiplex PCR; TCRdb's copy has only in-frame clones and leaves some out. Counted here are fewer than 40,000 clones, 85% to 90% occurring once; the ten biggest clones make up under 7%. The material sequenced was unsorted PBMCs, taken 3.1 years after starting antiretroviral therapy. Receptors were obtained from a woman aged 50 to 65 with HIV. Both conserved end residues are part of each CDR3. The D gene is left open where the match is weak. Only part of the rows carry a size: once, few, many, or a class if the clone is expanded.

cdr3_nt cdr3_aa d_call v_call clone_size j_call
TGTGCTAGTGGTTTGCAGGGGCACAACGGCGAGCAGTACTTC CASGLQGHNGEQYF NA TRBV12-5 NA TRBJ2-7
TGTGCCAGCAGCGCTCGACAGCCATTCTACAATGAGCAGTTCTTC CASSARQPFYNEQFF NA TRBV7-8 NA TRBJ2-1
TGTGCCAGCAGTGAAGGGGACAGGGACTCCTACGAGCAGTACTTC CASSEGDRDSYEQYF TRBD1 TRBV6-1 NA TRBJ2-7
TGCGCCAGCAGCCAAGGACAGTACTACGAGCAGTACTTC CASSQGQYYEQYF NA TRBV4-3 NA TRBJ2-7
TGTGCCAGCAGCTTGTTGATGAACAGTCGGAATTCACCCCTCCACTTT CASSLLMNSRNSPLHF NA TRBV5-8 NA TRBJ1-6
TGTGCCAGCAGTTTCGGGACTATCACAGATACGCAGTATTTT CASSFGTITDTQYF TRBD2 TRBV6-4 NA TRBJ2-3
TGTGCCAGCAGTACCCTAGCGGGGGGGCGGGAGCAGTTCTTC CASSTLAGGREQFF TRBD2 TRBV11-2 NA TRBJ2-1
TGTGCCAGCTCACCGACAGGGGGCGGAACTGAAGCTTTCTTT CASSPTGGGTEAFF TRBD1 TRBV18 once TRBJ1-1
TGTGCCAGCAGCCCGTCCCGGGACGGGGACAATGAGCAGTTCTTC CASSPSRDGDNEQFF NA TRBV11-2 NA TRBJ2-1
TGTGCCAGCAGCTTACCCCGTGGAACGCAGTATTTT CASSLPRGTQYF NA TRBV7-3 NA TRBJ2-3
TGTGCCAGCAGCGCTAGTGGCTGGGAGACCCAGTACTTC CASSASGWETQYF NA TRBV9 NA TRBJ2-5
TGTGCCAGCTCACCAAAACAGGGGTCTCTAAATCAGCCCCAGCATTTT CASSPKQGSLNQPQHF TRBD1 TRBV18 once TRBJ1-5
TGTGCCATCATGGACCCGGGACAGGGAGGGAGCAATCAGCCCCAGCATTTT CAIMDPGQGGSNQPQHF TRBD1 TRBV10-3 NA TRBJ1-5
TGTGCCTGGAAAAAGGGAATCTACGAGCAGTACTTC CAWKKGIYEQYF NA TRBV30 few TRBJ2-7
TGTGCCAGCAGCTCAATCGCCCGTACTGAAGCTTTCTTT CASSSIARTEAFF NA TRBV7-6 NA TRBJ1-1
TGTGCCAGCAGCCATGGGACAACAACTAATGAAAAACTGTTTTTT CASSHGTTTNEKLFF NA TRBV4-2 NA TRBJ1-4
TGTGCCAGCAGCCCGATACTAGCGGGGGGATACAATGAGCAGTTCTTC CASSPILAGGYNEQFF TRBD2 TRBV7-3 NA TRBJ2-1
TGCGCCAGCAGCCCCGCAACTAATGAAAAACTGTTTTTT CASSPATNEKLFF NA TRBV5-1 NA TRBJ1-4
TGTGCCAGCAGCTTTTATGACGGCACCGGGGAGCTGTTTTTT CASSFYDGTGELFF NA TRBV11-3 NA TRBJ2-2
TGTGCCAGCAGAACTGGCCCCACTGAAGCTTTCTTT CASRTGPTEAFF NA TRBV2 NA TRBJ1-1
TGTGCCAGCAGTTCTAGCGGGGGGGCCGGGGTCTATGAGCAGTTCTTC CASSSSGGAGVYEQFF TRBD2 TRBV27 NA TRBJ2-1
TGTGCCAGCAGCTTTGCCCAGGACAGGGGGTCTATAGAGACCCAGTACTTC CASSFAQDRGSIETQYF NA TRBV12-1 NA TRBJ2-5
TGTGCCAGCAGTCGGGCTAGCGGGGGGGAGGATGAGCAGTTCTTC CASSRASGGEDEQFF TRBD2 TRBV6-5 NA TRBJ2-1
TGTGCCAGCAGCTCCAGATGGGGGGATAGCGGGGTGGGCAATGAGCAGTTCTTC CASSSRWGDSGVGNEQFF TRBD2 TRBV11-2 NA TRBJ2-1
TGTGCCAGCAGCGTAGAATGGGGAGCTGGAAACACCATATATTTT CASSVEWGAGNTIYF NA TRBV9 once TRBJ1-3
TGTGCCAGCAGCTTGGAGCGGGGGGGATATTATGGCTACACCTTC CASSLERGGYYGYTF NA TRBV5-4 NA TRBJ1-2
TGCGCCAGCAGCTTGGGACTTTCCACAGATACGCAGTATTTT CASSLGLSTDTQYF NA TRBV5-1 NA TRBJ2-3
TGTGCCAGCAGCCGGGAACGGAGAAACACCATATATTTT CASSRERRNTIYF NA TRBV14 once TRBJ1-3
TGTGCCAGCAGACCCCTGGGGGTGTTTTACGAGCAGTACTTC CASRPLGVFYEQYF NA TRBV27 NA TRBJ2-7
TGCGCCAGCAGCGGGGGACAGGGTGGGAATTCACCCCTCCACTTT CASSGGQGGNSPLHF TRBD1 TRBV5-1 once TRBJ1-6
TGTGCCATCAGTGAGACCGACAGGGGCAATCAGCCCCAGCATTTT CAISETDRGNQPQHF TRBD1 TRBV10-3 NA TRBJ1-5
TGCGCCAGCAGTGAAGGCAGGGAGGTCCACGAGCAGTACTTC CASSEGREVHEQYF NA TRBV10-2 once TRBJ2-7
TGTGCCAGCAGTGGACAGCTCTACACTGAAGCTTTCTTT CASSGQLYTEAFF NA TRBV2 NA TRBJ1-1
TGTGCCTGGAGTGTTAGGGGTAACACTGAAGCTTTCTTT CAWSVRGNTEAFF NA TRBV30 NA TRBJ1-1
TGTGCCAGCAGGTCCCTAGGGGGGGGAAATTCACCCCTCCACTTT CASRSLGGGNSPLHF NA TRBV6-6 once TRBJ1-6
TGTGCCAGCAGCGAATCCGGGACAGGAGGCGCCGGGGGGCCCCAGCATTTT CASSESGTGGAGGPQHF TRBD1 TRBV9 NA TRBJ1-5
TGTGCCAGTAGTAGGGGACAGTACGGGAACACTGAAGCTTTCTTT CASSRGQYGNTEAFF TRBD1 TRBV19 NA TRBJ1-1
TGTGCCAGCAGCCCAGCGGGACAGGCCTATGGCTACACCTTC CASSPAGQAYGYTF TRBD1 TRBV7-2 once TRBJ1-2
TGTGCCAGCAGCCTTCGGGACATCGGCCGTAATGAAAAACTGTTTTTT CASSLRDIGRNEKLFF NA TRBV5-5 NA TRBJ1-4
TGTGCCAGCAGCGTAGCTACAGGGGAGTATGACAATGAGCAGTTCTTC CASSVATGEYDNEQFF TRBD1 TRBV9 once TRBJ2-1
TGCAGTGGATATGGGGACACTGAAGCTTTCTTT CSGYGDTEAFF NA TRBV20-1 once TRBJ1-1
TGTGCCAGCAGCTTACGGGGGGGACAGGATTTTATAGATACGCAGTATTTT CASSLRGGQDFIDTQYF NA TRBV7-9 NA TRBJ2-3
TGTGCTAGCAGCTTAAGCGGGGGCACCGGGGAGCTGTTTTTT CASSLSGGTGELFF TRBD2 TRBV7-7 NA TRBJ2-2
TGTGCCAGTAGTGGCGTCGCAGGTCTCGACGAGCAGTACTTC CASSGVAGLDEQYF NA TRBV19 NA TRBJ2-7
TGCGCCAGCAGCGATCAGGGGCGGACTGAAGCTTTCTTT CASSDQGRTEAFF NA TRBV5-1 NA TRBJ1-1
TGTGCCAGCAGCTACACGGGGCCGGTCACCGGGGAGCTGTTTTTT CASSYTGPVTGELFF NA TRBV28 NA TRBJ2-2
TGCGCCAGCAGCTTGGAACAAGAGACCCAGTACTTC CASSLEQETQYF NA TRBV5-1 NA TRBJ2-5
TGCAGCGCCGAGGGGGGTCGCGGAAACACCATATATTTT CSAEGGRGNTIYF NA TRBV29-1 NA TRBJ1-3
TGTGCCTGGACCCCCCCCGCGACAGCCTCCAAAGCTTTCTTT CAWTPPATASKAFF NA TRBV30 NA TRBJ1-1